This TCR beta chain was sequenced in a study of T cells in Graves' hyperthyroidism and ophthalmopathy. This clonotype was detected many times. Germline loops: CDR1 SQVTM, CDR2 ANQGSEA. With 6 bases clipped from V and 2 bases from J, the junction kept 3 bases outside the gene matches. There are 13 residues in the CDR3. In making diagnoses, clinical symptoms, serum thyroxine and TRAb, thyroid ultrasound and orbital computed tomography were all used. It was RNA transcripts that yielded the amplified TCR beta CDR3 regions. An initial round of RT-PCR targeting the TCR CDR3 relied on the HTBI primer set. TCRdb reprocessed the multiplex PCR reads via MiXCR and lists one record per CDR3 protein. The sample yields approximately 600,000 distinct CDR3 sequences, roughly 14% seen once.

Sequencing used blood. The origin of this receptor is a woman aged 30 to 39 with Graves' hyperthyroidism that later progressed to Graves' ophthalmopathy. The chain carries TRBV29-1 and TRBJ2-3; 9 nucleotides match TRBD2. CDR3 protein: CSVLAGNTDTQYF. The CDR3 DNA reads as TGCAGCGTGCTAGCGGGAAACACAGATACGCAGTATTTT.